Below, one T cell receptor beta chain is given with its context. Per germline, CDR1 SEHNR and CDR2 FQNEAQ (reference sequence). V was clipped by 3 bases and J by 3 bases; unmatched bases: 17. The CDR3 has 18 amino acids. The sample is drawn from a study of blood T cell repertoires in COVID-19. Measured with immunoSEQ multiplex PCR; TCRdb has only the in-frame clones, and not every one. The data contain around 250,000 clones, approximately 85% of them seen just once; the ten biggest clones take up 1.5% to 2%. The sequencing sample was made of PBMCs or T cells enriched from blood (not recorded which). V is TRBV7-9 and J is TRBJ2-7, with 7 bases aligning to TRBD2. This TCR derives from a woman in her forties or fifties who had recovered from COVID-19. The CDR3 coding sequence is TGTGCCAGCAGCTTCGACAATACCGGACTAGATGGGAACTACGAGCAGTACTTC. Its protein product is CASSFDNTGLDGNYEQYF. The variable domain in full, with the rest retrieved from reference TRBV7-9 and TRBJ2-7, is DTGVSQNPRHKITKRGQNVTFRCDPISEHNRLYWYRQTLGQGPEFLTYFQNEAQLEKSRLLSDRFSAERPKGSFSTLEIQRTEQGDSAMYLCASSFDNTGLDGNYEQYFGPGTRLTVT.